Listed here are 18 T cell receptor beta chains from one sample, sequenced in a study of identical twins. Using its own MiXCR run on the 5' RACE reads, TCRdb lists one record per CDR3 protein. The sample yields hundreds of thousands of distinct CDR3 sequences, 8.6% seen once. The same specimen was also included in a second study, on yellow fever vaccine responses in identical twins.

Sequencing used PBMCs. The receptor source for this set is a woman aged 18-29 years in good health.

The CDR3: CSARFGTSKFGEQFF. CDR3 bases: TGCAGTGCTAGATTTGGGACTAGTAAATTCGGTGAGCAGTTCTTC. The genes are TRBV20-1 and TRBJ2-1, with 8 nucleotides matching TRBD2. Per the germline V gene, CDR1 is DFQATT and CDR2 is SNEGSKA (reference sequence). V lost 2 bases, J lost 9 bases, and 12 bases stayed unmatched. The CDR3 sequence is 15 residues long.

The J gene is TRBJ2-7, the V gene TRBV20-1; 7 bases align to TRBD1. V shed 0 bases and J 6 bases; nucleotides not matched to a gene: 8. The CDR3 spans 14 residues. Germline V gene lookup returns CDR1 DFQATT and CDR2 SNEGSKA (reference sequence). CDR3 nucleotide sequence: TGCAGTGCTAGAGAGGGGACAGTTTTCTCCGAGCAGTACTTC. Amino acid sequence: CSAREGTVFSEQYF.

This clonotype was detected a few times. The rearrangement joins TRBV21-1 to TRBJ1-2. TRBV21-1 is given as a pseudogene. This CDR3 comprises 11 residues. In nucleotides, the CDR3 is TGTGCCAGCAGAAACAGCCGCGGCTACACCTTC. Encoded protein: CASRNSRGYTF.

Remarks on this clonotype: A junction boundary mismatches the germline segment, possibly from a read error. The J gene is TRBJ2-7, the V gene TRBV4-3; D possibly corresponds to TRBD2 (6 bases). The CDR3 runs 15 residues. Germline values: CDR1 LGHNA, CDR2 YSLEER. The CDR3 region has the DNA TGCGCCAGCAGCCAAGGGTTTTCGGGGGTCTACGAGCAGCACTTC. Translation gives CASSQGFSGVYEQHF.

The chain links TRBV10-1 to TRBJ1-1; TRBD1 is a possible D gene (6 bases). From germline, CDR1 is WNHNN and CDR2 SYGVQD (reference sequence). The CDR3 is made up of 14 amino acids. The V and J ends lost 5 bases and 7 bases respectively, with 17 bases between them. This CDR3 is CASSRDNLVSEAFF. The CDR3 nucleotides read TGCGCCAGCAGTCGGGACAATCTGGTTAGTGAAGCTTTCTTT.

The chain joins TRBV7-2 to TRBJ2-3, with D unresolved. From germline, CDR1 is SGHTA and CDR2 FQGNSA. V dropped 1 base and J dropped 4 bases, with 9 bases sitting between them. This CDR3 contains 14 residues. CDR3 protein: CASSLEPASDTQYF. CDR3 sequence (DNA): TGTGCCAGCAGCTTAGAGCCAGCTTCAGATACGCAGTATTTT. The full variable domain, completed using reference TRBV7-2 and TRBJ2-3, is GAGVSQSPSNKVTEKGKDVELRCDPISGHTALYWYRQSLGQGLEFLIYFQGNSAPDKSGLPSDRFSAERTGGSVSTLTIQRTQQEDSAVYLCASSLEPASDTQYFGPGTRLTVL.

This clonotype has only a few counts. In DNA form, the CDR3 reads TGTGCCAGCACCAGGACAGGGCCTTTCTCTGGGGCCAACGTCCTGACTTTC. Its protein is CASTRTGPFSGANVLTF. V gene TRBV12-3 or TRBV12-4 combines with J gene TRBJ2-6, with TRBD1 matching over 8 bases. V shed 7 bases, J shed 0 bases, and the junction held 8 bases outside the gene matches. CDR3 length: 17 amino acids.

This clonotype was counted a few times. The genes are TRBV27 and TRBJ2-2, with TRBD1 identical over 11 bases. This CDR3 comprises 15 residues. Per the germline V gene, CDR1 is MNHEY and CDR2 is SMNVEV (reference sequence). Trimming removed 4 bases from V and 7 bases from J; junction bases left unmatched: 5. CDR3 nucleotide sequence: TGTGCCAGCAGTTCCTGGGACAGGGGGATCGGGGAGCTGTTTTTT. It specifies CASSSWDRGIGELFF.

Turning to this clonotype: The junction and the germline gene differ at one end; a read error may be behind it. This chain links TRBV11-3 with TRBJ2-1; TRBD2 agrees at 8 bases. This CDR3 has 14 amino acids. Germline loops: CDR1 SGHNT, CDR2 YENEEA. CDR3 sequence: CASSLDLQASGQVF. The CDR3 nucleotides read TGTGCCAGCAGCTTAGATCTTCAGGCTAGCGGGCAGGTCTTC.

This clonotype was seen more than once but under ten times. The V and J genes are TRBV3-1 and TRBJ2-5; D remains ambiguous. The V end lost 0 bases, the J end lost 2 bases, and 10 bases lay between the germline ends. Germline CDR1 LGHDT, CDR2 YNNKEL (reference sequence). CDR3 size: 15 residues. The CDR3 bases are TGTGCCAGCAGCCAAGATGTCCCCGTTCAAGAGACCCAGTACTTC. This translates into CASSQDVPVQETQYF.

This clonotype was detected a few times. This rearrangement joins TRBV7-9 to TRBJ2-3; 7 bases fit TRBD2. J was trimmed by 2 bases and V by 3 bases; bases with no gene match: 5. This CDR3 spans 15 amino acids. CDR1 and CDR2 from the germline V gene are SEHNR and FQNEAQ (reference sequence). CDR3 amino acids: CASSFAGDPTDTQYF. The CDR3 DNA sequence: TGTGCCAGCAGCTTTGCGGGGGACCCCACAGATACGCAGTATTTT.

Written as DNA, the CDR3 is TGTGCCTGGACCCACTCGGCGGGGTACAATGAGCAGTTCTTC. This translates into CAWTHSAGYNEQFF. The rearrangement joins TRBV30 to TRBJ2-1, with TRBD2 as a possible D gene (6 bases). This CDR3 has 14 amino acids. The V and J ends lost 4 bases and 4 bases respectively, with 14 bases between them. CDR1 is GTSNPN and CDR2 is SVGIG in the germline V gene (reference sequence).

The V gene is TRBV18, the J gene TRBJ2-3; no definite D call. There are 17 residues in the CDR3. Germline assignment: CDR1 KGHSH and CDR2 LQKENI. Between the trimmed V and J ends, which lost 0 bases and 0 bases, there was a span of 13 bases. CDR3 coding DNA: TGTGCCAGCTCACCACCGGGCGGATATACTAGCACAGATACGCAGTATTTT. Its translation is CASSPPGGYTSTDTQYF.

The DNA of the CDR3 is TGTGCCAGCAGTTTGACGTGGCAGAACACTGAAGCTTTCTTT. It is translated as CASSLTWQNTEAFF. The chain uses TRBV27 and TRBJ1-1, with no clear D. The CDR3 length is 14 residues. With 3 bases removed from V and 1 base from J, the gap between germline ends came to 9 bases. Germline V gives CDR1 MNHEY, CDR2 SMNVEV (reference sequence).

The V gene is TRBV6-5, the J gene TRBJ2-7; 8 bases are shared with TRBD1. Germline CDR1 and CDR2: MNHEY and SVGAGI. The length of the CDR3 is 14 residues. Germline trimming cut 4 bases from V and 4 bases from J; bases unmatched to any gene: 6. CDR3 nucleotides: TGTGCCAGCAGTTGGGCAGGGGGCCATTACGAGCAGTACTTC. Protein product: CASSWAGGHYEQYF.

This clonotype was detected many times. V gene TRBV27 combines with J gene TRBJ2-1; D not certain. This CDR3 has 15 amino acids. V was shortened by 2 bases and J by 4 bases, with 12 bases between the two germline ends. Germline V gives CDR1 MNHEY, CDR2 SMNVEV (reference sequence). The CDR3 loop reads CASSLGATDYNEQFF. CDR3 DNA sequence: TGTGCCAGCAGTTTAGGAGCTACGGATTACAATGAGCAGTTCTTC.

Ten or more counts support this clonotype. V gene TRBV9 combines with J gene TRBJ2-1; D gene ambiguous. The CDR3 contains 9 residues. The germline V gene encodes CDR1 SGDLS and CDR2 YYNGEE. The CDR3 DNA is TGTGTCCCTGCTAATGAGCAGTTCTTC. As protein: CVPANEQFF.

This clonotype was recorded a few times. The chain uses TRBV21-1 and TRBJ2-1; the table's D call TRBD2 went unverified against the DNA. TRBV21-1 is a pseudogene. This CDR3 spans 13 amino acids. DNA for the CDR3: TGTGCCAGAACTAGCGGGACCTACAATGAGCAGTTCTTC. Protein product: CARTSGTYNEQFF.